Shown below are 22 T cell receptor beta chains from a single sample sequenced in a study of T cells in Graves' hyperthyroidism and ophthalmopathy. The investigators amplified TCR beta CDR3 regions from RNA transcripts. With the HTBI primer set, the TCR CDR3 went through a first round of RT-PCR. One entry per CDR3 protein results from TCRdb running MiXCR on the multiplex PCR reads. The table lists around 300,000 distinct CDR3 sequences, about 20% of them singletons. Sequences were obtained from blood. The receptors come from a man younger than 45 with Graves' ophthalmopathy.

This clonotype came up a few times. The chain combines TRBV20-1 with TRBJ2-1; the match to TRBD2 covers 10 bases. This CDR3 is built from 17 residues. Germline V gives CDR1 DFQATT, CDR2 SNEGSKA (reference sequence). The CDR3 DNA follows: TGCCTAGCAGGGCAGCGGGAGGGCCTGGTTAGTTATAATGAGCAGTTCTTC. Translating gives CLAGQREGLVSYNEQFF.

Ten or more counts support this clonotype. The CDR3 reads CASSQVLAGPTDTQYF. CDR3 in DNA: TGTGCCAGCAGCCAAGTCCTAGCGGGACCCACAGATACGCAGTATTTT. V and J are TRBV3-1 and TRBJ2-3, with 9 bases aligning to TRBD2. The ends lost 1 base at V and 2 bases at J; junction bases unmatched: 4. Germline V gene lookup returns CDR1 LGHDT and CDR2 YNNKEL (reference sequence). The CDR3 totals 16 residues.

The table lists this clonotype with a count of one. The chain recombines TRBV20-1 with TRBJ2-1; a weak D match, TRBD2 (6 bases). In germline, CDR1 is DFQATT, CDR2 SNEGSKA (reference sequence). This CDR3 is 15 amino acids long. V was clipped by 6 bases and J by 0 bases, with 15 bases between them. In DNA form, the CDR3 reads TGCAGTGCGCCGGACTACTCCAGCTCCTACAATGAGCAGTTCTTC. This translates into CSAPDYSSSYNEQFF.

The sample holds many counts of this clonotype. V and J are TRBV7-2 and TRBJ2-7; D is perhaps TRBD1 (5 bases). This CDR3 comprises 14 residues. Germline V gene lookup returns CDR1 SGHTA and CDR2 FQGNSA. V dropped 4 bases and J dropped 3 bases, with 13 bases sitting between them. The CDR3 sequence: CASSWVQGNYEQYF. The CDR3 DNA reads as TGTGCCAGCAGCTGGGTCCAGGGAAACTACGAGCAGTACTTC.

The CDR3 sequence is CASSEMTGDVQETQYF. The CDR3 DNA sequence: TGTGCCAGCAGTGAAATGACAGGGGACGTTCAGGAGACCCAGTACTTC. V is TRBV6-1 and J is TRBJ2-5, with 8 bases identical to TRBD1. The trim removed 2 bases at V and 5 bases at J, leaving 10 bases unmatched. Germline V gene lookup returns CDR1 MNHNS and CDR2 SASEGT. This CDR3 spans 16 amino acids.

The J gene is TRBJ1-6, the V gene TRBV6-1; D not resolved. The CDR3 totals 14 residues. Germline V gene sequence: CDR1 MNHNS, CDR2 SASEGT. Between the trimmed V and J ends, which lost 7 bases and 7 bases, there was a span of 14 bases. In DNA, the CDR3 is TGTGCCAGCACCCAGATTCTGGGAAATTCACCCCTCCACTTT. Translating it yields CASTQILGNSPLHF.

The CDR3 DNA follows: TGTGCCACCAGTGATCCCGGGACAGGGAATGAAAAACTGTTTTTT. Its protein product is CATSDPGTGNEKLFF. This sequence joins TRBV24-1 and TRBJ1-4; 9 bases map to TRBD1. Germline CDR1 KGHDR, CDR2 SFDVKD. The length of the CDR3 is 15 residues. The V gene end was trimmed by 3 bases and the J gene end by 5 bases; junction bases not matched to a gene: 3.

This chain connects TRBV5-4 to TRBJ2-3, with 10 bases that match TRBD2. This CDR3 has 16 residues. The ends lost 4 bases at V and 1 base at J; junction bases unmatched: 6. The germline gives CDR1 SGHNT, CDR2 YYREEE (reference sequence). CDR3 nucleotide sequence: TGTGCCAGCAGCATCGGAGCGGGAGGGGGCACAGATACGCAGTATTTT. This codes for CASSIGAGGGTDTQYF.

This clonotype was counted many times. One junction end does not reproduce the germline sequence, and a read error may be involved. J is TRBJ2-5 and V is TRBV7-7; 14 bases map to TRBD2. This CDR3 spans 15 amino acids. Germline V gene lookup returns CDR1 SSHAT and CDR2 FNYEAQ (reference sequence). CDR3 amino acids: CASSLGTSGSETQYF. The CDR3 bases are TGTGCTAGCAGCCTCGGGACTAGCGGGAGTGAGACCCAGTACTTC. The variable domain in full, with the rest retrieved from reference TRBV7-7 and TRBJ2-5, is GAGVSQSPRYKVTKRGQDVTLRCDPISSHATLYWYQQALGQGPEFLTYFNYEAQPDKSGLPSDRFSAERPEGSISTLTIQRTEQRDSAMYRCASSLGTSGSETQYFGPGTRLLVL.

The chain is built from TRBV20-1 and TRBJ2-3; unclear D gene. The V gene's germline CDR1 is DFQATT and CDR2 SNEGSKA (reference sequence). Trimming removed 1 base at V and 3 bases at J, with 11 bases between. The CDR3 is made up of 14 amino acids. The CDR3 reads CSARAPSRTDTQYF. The CDR3 nucleotides read TGCAGTGCTAGAGCCCCCTCTAGGACAGATACGCAGTATTTT.

The V gene is TRBV14, the J gene TRBJ2-1; 12 bases are a match to TRBD2. The ends lost 6 bases at V and 7 bases at J; junction bases unmatched: 4. CDR3 length: 14 amino acids. CDR1 is SGHDN and CDR2 is FVKESK in the germline V gene. The CDR3 loop reads CASSRLAGANEQFF. In DNA form, the CDR3 reads TGTGCCAGCAGTCGACTAGCGGGAGCAAATGAGCAGTTCTTC.

This CDR3 is CASRGGGLAGGSHTDTQYF. The CDR3 coding sequence is TGTGCCAGCCGTGGGGGGGGACTAGCGGGAGGTTCCCATACAGATACGCAGTATTTT. This chain links TRBV27 with TRBJ2-3, with 15 bases lining up with TRBD2. V dropped 8 bases and J dropped 3; count of bases not matched to a gene: 15. Germline lookup yields CDR1 MNHEY and CDR2 SMNVEV (reference sequence). The CDR3 extends over 19 amino acids.

V usage is TRBV20-1 and J usage is TRBJ1-2, with D perhaps TRBD1 (6 bases). V was clipped by 3 bases and J by 4 bases, with 18 bases between them. Germline V CDR1 and CDR2: DFQATT, SNEGSKA (reference sequence). The length of the CDR3 is 15 residues. CDR3 DNA sequence: TGCAGTGCTAGGGTCGGACAGACGCCGCTCTATGGCTACACCTTC. Translated: CSARVGQTPLYGYTF.

This clonotype has just a few counts. The genes are TRBV4-1 and TRBJ2-1, with D possibly TRBD1 on 5 matching bases. The CDR3 is 17 residues long. With 0 bases removed from V and 4 bases from J, the gap between germline ends came to 16 bases. Germline V gene lookup returns CDR1 MGHRA and CDR2 YSYEKL. DNA for the CDR3: TGCGCCAGCAGCCAAGATCGAAACAGGTTAATTTACAATGAGCAGTTCTTC. It encodes CASSQDRNRLIYNEQFF.

This clonotype has just a few counts. The V call is TRBV27, the J call TRBJ2-1; 8 bases match TRBD2. The CDR3 sequence is 13 residues long. Losses at the gene ends were 7 bases for V and 4 bases for J; bases not matched to a gene: 3. Germline loops: CDR1 MNHEY, CDR2 SMNVEV (reference sequence). The CDR3, as DNA: TGTGCCAGCACTTCTAGCGGGTACAATGAGCAGTTCTTC. Translated, it gives CASTSSGYNEQFF.

The genes are TRBV19 and TRBJ2-2; the D gene could be TRBD1 or TRBD2 (5 bases each). Trimming took off 4 bases at V and 9 bases at J, with 18 bases between the two ends. CDR1 is LNHDA and CDR2 is SQIVND in the germline V gene (reference sequence). This CDR3 region has 15 residues. Here the CDR3 reads CASSKRGPSPRELFF. The CDR3 nucleotides are TGTGCCAGTAGTAAACGGGGCCCCTCACCCCGGGAGCTGTTTTTT. The full variable domain, rest sourced from reference TRBV19 and TRBJ2-2, is DGGITQSPKYLFRKEGQNVTLSCEQNLNHDAMYWYRQDPGQGLRLIYYSQIVNDFQKGDIAEGYSVSREKKESFPLTVTSAQKNPTAFYLCASSKRGPSPRELFFGEGSRLTVL.

The chain employs TRBV6-1 and TRBJ1-1; D is ambiguous. Germline lookup yields CDR1 MNHNS and CDR2 SASEGT. Trimming removed 7 bases from V and 6 bases from J, with 9 bases in between. This CDR3 is built from 11 residues. CDR3 DNA sequence: TGTGCCAGCACTTTGGGTTCTGAAGCTTTCTTT. Its protein product is CASTLGSEAFF.

This clonotype was counted only a few times. The chain carries TRBV5-1 and TRBJ2-7, with D uncertain. The germline V and J ends were trimmed by 4 bases and 0 bases, with 23 bases remaining between them. This CDR3 is built from 18 residues. Germline V gene data show CDR1 as SGHRS and CDR2 as YFSETQ. The DNA for the CDR3 is TGCGCCAGCAGCACCGGCGTACTGGTTCCCCCGAGCTCCTACGAGCAGTACTTC. It is translated as CASSTGVLVPPSSYEQYF. Looking up the rest from reference TRBV5-1 and TRBJ2-7 gives the full variable domain: KAGVTQTPRYLIKTRGQQVTLSCSPISGHRSVSWYQQTPGQGLQFLFEYFSETQRNKGNFPGRFSGRQFSNSRSEMNVSTLELGDSALYLCASSTGVLVPPSSYEQYFGPGTRLTVT.

The chain combines TRBV7-8 with TRBJ2-7; 9 nucleotides align to TRBD1. The CDR3 runs 16 residues. V shed 5 bases, J shed 0 bases, and the junction held 8 bases outside the gene matches. Germline V lookup: CDR1 SGHVS, CDR2 FQNEAQ. CDR3 in DNA: TGTGCCAGCAGCATTCGGTCACAGGGGGCCTCCTACGAGCAGTACTTC. Residues: CASSIRSQGASYEQYF.

The rearrangement links TRBV28 to TRBJ2-3; no clear D. V lost 3 bases and J lost 5, with 9 bases in between. The CDR3 has 13 residues. Germline CDR1 MDHEN, CDR2 SYDVKM. CDR3 in amino acids: CASSFSGKDTQYF. Written as DNA, the CDR3 is TGTGCCAGCAGTTTTAGTGGGAAAGATACGCAGTATTTT.

The V call is TRBV3-1, the J call TRBJ1-2; TRBD1 is a possible D gene (5 bases). The germline CDR1 and CDR2 sequences are LGHDT and YNNKEL (reference sequence). The CDR3 covers 13 residues. V shed 5 bases and J shed 5 bases, with 12 bases lying between them. For the CDR3, the DNA is TGTGCCAGCAGCGACCCAGGGTTATATGGCTACACCTTC. This gives the protein CASSDPGLYGYTF. Drawing the rest from reference TRBV3-1 and TRBJ1-2, the complete variable domain is DTAVSQTPKYLVTQMGNDKSIKCEQNLGHDTMYWYKQDSKKFLKIMFSYNNKELIINETVPNRFSPKSPDKAHLNLHINSLELGDSAVYFCASSDPGLYGYTFGSGTRLTVV.

In its sample, this clonotype was seen many times. The rearrangement links TRBV5-1 to TRBJ1-2; D unresolved. The CDR3 contains 14 residues. V dropped 0 bases and J dropped 0 bases, with 6 bases sitting between them. CDR1 SGHRS and CDR2 YFSETQ come from the germline V gene. The CDR3 coding sequence is TGCGCCAGCAGCTTGGAATCGGCTAACTATGGCTACACCTTC. Its protein is CASSLESANYGYTF.